The next 23 T cell receptor beta chains were all read from a single sample in a study of regulatory T cells in long-lasting Graves disease. Combining iRepertoire HTBI primers with Arm-PCR of CDR3 regions, the authors built TCR beta libraries. TCRdb reprocessed the multiplex PCR reads via MiXCR and lists one record per CDR3 protein. The sample has more than 300,000 distinct CDR3 sequences, 15% to 17% seen once. Regarding time point: newly diagnosed GD, antithyroid drugs for less than 3 months. There was RNA extracted from PBMCs, and the TCR library was made from it. Here the sequenced sample was peripheral blood mononuclear cells (PBMCs), taken at new diagnosis, from a patient treated with antithyroid drugs. All receptors derive from a female donor with Graves disease.

This clonotype showed up many times. This rearrangement joins TRBV7-8 to TRBJ1-1; maybe TRBD1 (5 bases). The CDR3 extends over 14 amino acids. Trimming removed 4 bases from V and 1 base from J, with 10 bases in between. The germline CDR1 and CDR2 sequences are SGHVS and FQNEAQ. The CDR3 coding sequence is TGTGCCAGCAGCTCCTGTGGGGCGAACACTGAAGCTTTCTTT. It is translated as CASSSCGANTEAFF.

The chain is built from TRBV5-1 and TRBJ2-5, with D possibly being TRBD1 (5 bases). Germline V lookup: CDR1 SGHRS, CDR2 YFSETQ. V lost 0 bases and J lost 2, with 11 bases in between. The CDR3 length is 15 residues. The CDR3 DNA reads TGCGCCAGCAGCTTGGGACAGAGACAACAAGAGACCCAGTACTTC. Its translation: CASSLGQRQQETQYF.

This clonotype was observed at least ten times. The V and J genes are TRBV5-1 and TRBJ2-6; no definite D call. V shed 2 bases and J shed 1 base, with 16 bases lying between them. CDR3 length equals 18 residues. CDR1 SGHRS and CDR2 YFSETQ come from the germline V gene. DNA of the CDR3: TGCGCCAGCAGCTTTTCTGCCGCGAAGGGATCTGGGGCCAACGTCCTGACTTTC. This encodes CASSFSAAKGSGANVLTF.

This clonotype occurred many times. This chain connects TRBV28 to TRBJ2-1; 7 positions agree with TRBD2. The CDR3 consists of 13 residues. After removal of 9 bases from V and 4 bases from J, the junction contained 6 bases not matched to a gene. CDR1 and CDR2 (germline): MDHEN, SYDVKM. Written as DNA, the CDR3 is TGTGCCAGTGAGCGGGACGCTTACAATGAGCAGTTCTTC. Translated, it gives CASERDAYNEQFF.

This clonotype has only one observation. The chain employs TRBV7-9 and TRBJ1-4; D possibly corresponds to TRBD1 (5 bases). Between the trimmed V and J ends, which lost 5 bases and 0 bases, there was a span of 13 bases. The length of the CDR3 is 16 residues. Per germline, CDR1 SEHNR and CDR2 FQNEAQ (reference sequence). The CDR3 bases are TGTGCCAGCAGCCCCCGACAGAGTGCAACTAATGAAAAACTGTTTTTT. Translating it yields CASSPRQSATNEKLFF.

This clonotype has just a few counts. The chain recombines TRBV7-9 with TRBJ1-6; no firm D call. Germline assignment: CDR1 SEHNR and CDR2 FQNEAQ (reference sequence). V was clipped by 5 bases and J by 5 bases, with 13 bases between them. The CDR3 has 15 residues. Here the CDR3 DNA reads TGTGCCAGCAGCGCCCGGACGGCAGATAATTCACCCCTCCACTTT. Translation gives CASSARTADNSPLHF.

This sequence joins TRBV2 and TRBJ2-2; tentatively, D is TRBD1 or TRBD2 (7 bases each). The V end lost 4 bases, the J end lost 3 bases, and 12 bases lay between the germline ends. The germline gives CDR1 SNHLY, CDR2 FYNNEI. The CDR3 covers 15 residues. The CDR3 spells CASSGQGGHTGELFF. The CDR3 nucleotides read TGTGCCAGCAGTGGACAGGGAGGGCACACCGGGGAGCTGTTTTTT. Drawing the rest from reference TRBV2 and TRBJ2-2, the complete variable domain is EPEVTQTPSHQVTQMGQEVILRCVPISNHLYFYWYRQILGQKVEFLVSFYNNEISEKSEIFDDQFSVERPDGSNFTLKIRSTKLEDSAMYFCASSGQGGHTGELFFGEGSRLTVL.

This clonotype has a count of ten or more. The chain combines TRBV11-2 with TRBJ1-4, with TRBD1 matching over 8 bases. This CDR3 is built from 15 residues. In germline, CDR1 is SGHAT, CDR2 FQNNGV. After removal of 5 bases from V and 8 bases from J, the junction contained 10 bases not matched to a gene. The chain's CDR3 is CASSPVGTGREKLFF. CDR3 coding DNA: TGTGCCAGCAGCCCCGTCGGGACAGGCCGGGAAAAACTGTTTTTT.

The chain joins TRBV5-1 to TRBJ2-5; 10 nucleotides line up with TRBD2. Germline V lookup: CDR1 SGHRS, CDR2 YFSETQ. Trimming took 3 bases from V and 2 from J; bases not matched to a gene: 13. The CDR3 loop spans 18 amino acids. CDR3 residues: CASSSQLRTSGLQETQYF. The DNA of the CDR3 is TGCGCCAGCAGCTCCCAACTAAGGACTAGCGGTCTTCAAGAGACCCAGTACTTC.

This clonotype came up many times. This sequence joins TRBV7-9 and TRBJ2-3, with D unclear. The germline gives CDR1 SEHNR, CDR2 FQNEAQ (reference sequence). V lost 1 base and J lost 10, with 9 bases in between. This CDR3 spans 12 amino acids. CDR3 residues: CASSLDDWAQYF. The CDR3 DNA follows: TGTGCCAGCAGCTTAGATGATTGGGCGCAGTATTTT. Combining the CDR3 with reference TRBV7-9 and TRBJ2-3 gives the whole variable domain DTGVSQNPRHKITKRGQNVTFRCDPISEHNRLYWYRQTLGQGPEFLTYFQNEAQLEKSRLLSDRFSAERPKGSFSTLEIQRTEQGDSAMYLCASSLDDWAQYFGPGTRLTVL.

This clonotype was observed at least ten times. The rearrangement uses TRBV20-1 and TRBJ1-2, with 7 bases lining up with TRBD1. This CDR3 region has 17 residues. The V gene end was trimmed by 5 bases and the J gene end by 4 bases; junction bases not matched to a gene: 19. The germline gives CDR1 DFQATT, CDR2 SNEGSKA (reference sequence). The CDR3 DNA sequence: TGCAGTGCTCACCTCGCCGGACAGGCCTTTTTGGGCTATGGCTACACCTTC. This sequence encodes CSAHLAGQAFLGYGYTF.

V and J are TRBV24-1 and TRBJ2-1; 9 positions agree with TRBD2. Germline trimming cut 6 bases from V and 7 bases from J; bases unmatched to any gene: 3. In germline, CDR1 is KGHDR, CDR2 SFDVKD. CDR3 length: 13 residues. This CDR3 reads CATSLAGRNEQFF. CDR3 in DNA: TGTGCCACCAGTCTAGCGGGAAGGAATGAGCAGTTCTTC.

There are many counts of this clonotype. This rearrangement joins TRBV20-1 to TRBJ2-1, with 7 bases fitting TRBD2. Germline V gene data show CDR1 as DFQATT and CDR2 as SNEGSKA (reference sequence). Trimming at V came to 3 bases and at J to 1 base, leaving 6 bases not matched to a gene. The CDR3 is 15 amino acids. CDR3 coding DNA: TGCAGTGCTAGGTCGCGGGAGAGGTCCTACAATGAGCAGTTCTTC. This encodes CSARSRERSYNEQFF.

In this sample, this clonotype turned up a few times. The likely explanation is a read error, given a far larger clone one base away. This sequence joins TRBV7-9 and TRBJ2-3; TRBD2 agrees at 8 bases. This CDR3 has 16 residues. Germline CDR1 SEHNR, CDR2 FQNEAQ (reference sequence). CDR3 nucleotides: TGTGCCAGCAGCTTCGGGGGGGCGGGAGCGGCAGATATGCAGTATTTT. Its protein is CASSFGGAGAADMQYF.

Comment on this clonotype: This clone may be a read error of a much larger clone one base away. The chain recombines TRBV6-2 or TRBV6-3 with TRBJ2-2; D gene uncertain. The V gene's germline CDR1 is MNHEY and CDR2 SVGEGT. The CDR3 runs to 14 residues. CDR3 DNA: TGTGTCAGCAGTGACGGTCTGACCACCGGGGAGCTGTTTTTT. This translates into CVSSDGLTTGELFF.

The table lists this clonotype with a few counts. J is TRBJ2-7 and V is TRBV4-3; D is uncertain. The CDR3 sequence is 15 residues long. The germline CDR1 and CDR2 sequences are LGHNA and YSLEER. Trimming took 5 bases from V and 1 from J, leaving 15 bases between them. The CDR3 protein is CASSKDVGASYEQYF. In DNA, the CDR3 is TGCGCCAGCAGCAAGGACGTCGGCGCGTCCTACGAGCAGTACTTC.

The genes are TRBV9 and TRBJ1-6; TRBD1 matches at 7 bases. The CDR3 runs to 14 residues. Germline V gene sequence: CDR1 SGDLS, CDR2 YYNGEE. V dropped 3 bases and J dropped 7; count of bases not matched to a gene: 4. CDR3: CASSAGTENSPLHF. In DNA, the CDR3 is TGTGCCAGCAGCGCCGGGACAGAAAATTCACCCCTCCACTTT.

This clonotype was seen ten or more times. The rearrangement links TRBV7-8 to TRBJ2-5, with D maybe TRBD1 (5 bases). The CDR3 consists of 13 residues. Germline-derived CDR1 and CDR2 are SGHVS and FQNEAQ. The V end was cut by 3 bases, the J end by 1 base, with 6 bases between. The DNA of the CDR3 is TGTGCCAGCAGCTTTCAGGGCCAAGAGACCCAGTACTTC. Its translation is CASSFQGQETQYF.

This sequence joins TRBV30 and TRBJ1-1; D uncertain. CDR3 size: 11 residues. Germline V gene data show CDR1 as GTSNPN and CDR2 as SVGIG (reference sequence). The V end lost 8 bases, the J end lost 0 bases, and 7 bases lay between the germline ends. The CDR3 protein is CAPWLNTEAFF. In nucleotides, the CDR3 is TGTGCCCCCTGGCTGAACACTGAAGCTTTCTTT.

The V call is TRBV4-1, the J call TRBJ1-1; D not resolved. The CDR3 is 15 amino acids. With 0 bases removed from V and 1 base from J, the gap between germline ends came to 9 bases. Germline V CDR1 and CDR2: MGHRA, YSYEKL. CDR3 nucleotides: TGCGCCAGCAGCCAAGATCTCGGAAGGAACACTGAAGCTTTCTTT. Translation: CASSQDLGRNTEAFF.

The CDR3 nucleotides read TGTGCCAGCAGTAAAACACAGGGCAATCAGCCCCAGCATTTT. It specifies CASSKTQGNQPQHF. The V gene is TRBV27, the J gene TRBJ1-5; the D gene is possibly TRBD1 (5 bases). Germline V gene data show CDR1 as MNHEY and CDR2 as SMNVEV (reference sequence). V dropped 5 bases and J dropped 2 bases, with 10 bases sitting between them. CDR3 length equals 14 residues.

In its sample, this clonotype was seen many times. The V call is TRBV7-9, the J call TRBJ2-7; D perhaps matches TRBD2 (6 bases). Per germline, CDR1 SEHNR and CDR2 FQNEAQ (reference sequence). Trimming took 4 bases from V and 5 from J, leaving 21 bases between them. CDR3 length equals 16 residues. The CDR3 loop reads CASSSQEPGLKDEQYF. The CDR3 DNA is TGTGCCAGCAGCTCGCAGGAACCGGGACTCAAAGACGAGCAGTACTTC.

J is TRBJ1-3 and V is TRBV4-1; no clear D. This CDR3 has 15 amino acids. Trimming removed 6 bases from V and 1 base from J, with 13 bases in between. The germline V gene has CDR1 MGHRA and CDR2 YSYEKL. The CDR3 loop is CASSRGIPSGNTIYF. Written as DNA, the CDR3 is TGCGCCAGCAGTCGCGGGATCCCGTCTGGAAACACCATATATTTT.